This note documents a single T cell receptor (beta chain) sequence. Its target is unknown. Some clones are missing from TCRdb's copy, which holds only in-frame ones; the method was immunoSEQ multiplex PCR. The sample has approximately 20,000 clones, 77% seen once. The entry originates in a study of CD4 T cells in relation to SARS-CoV-2 and coronaviruses. General study points: Compared with monoreactive clones, crossreactive clones showed significantly weaker SARS-CoV-2 expansion. In around two thirds of donors, memory CD4+ clonotypes crossrecognized SARS-CoV-2 and at least one common cold coronavirus spike.

Trimming took 3 bases from V and 7 from J, leaving 9 bases between them. The CDR3 contains 13 residues. CD4+ T cells from unexposed donors were obtained before the COVID-19 pandemic (2011-2018). The cells were cultured for 10 days before CD4+ T cells were isolated. As cell numbers allowed, unexposed-donor CD4+ T cells faced SARS-CoV-2 S/N and four cold-coronavirus spikes. The V and J genes are TRBV12-3 or TRBV12-4 and TRBJ2-2, with no clear D. The clonotype was recovered from a human donor in good health. The sample taken for sequencing was CD4+ T cells from PBMCs, cultured in vitro. DNA of the CDR3: TGTGCCAGCAGTTTTGGGTTTGGCGGGGAGCTGTTTTTT. Translation: CASSFGFGGELFF.